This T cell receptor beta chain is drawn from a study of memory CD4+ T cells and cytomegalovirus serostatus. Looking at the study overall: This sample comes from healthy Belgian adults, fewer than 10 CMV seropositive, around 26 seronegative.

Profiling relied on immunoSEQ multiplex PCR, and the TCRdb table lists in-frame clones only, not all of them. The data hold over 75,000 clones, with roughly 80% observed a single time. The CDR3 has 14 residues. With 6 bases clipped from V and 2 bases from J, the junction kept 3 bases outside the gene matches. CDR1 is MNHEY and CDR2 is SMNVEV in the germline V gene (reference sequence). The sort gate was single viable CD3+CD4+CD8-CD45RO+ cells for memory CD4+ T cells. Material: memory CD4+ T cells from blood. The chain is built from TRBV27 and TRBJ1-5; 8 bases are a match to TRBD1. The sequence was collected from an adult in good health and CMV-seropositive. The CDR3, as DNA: TGTGCCAGCAGCCCGACAGGGGGCAATCAGCCCCAGCATTTT. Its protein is CASSPTGGNQPQHF.